This T cell receptor (beta chain) was observed in a study of blood T cells in healthy people across ages (dated by TCRdb to 2015 to 2017). Background on the whole study: In model experiments, template switching captured about one uniquely barcoded TCR beta cDNA molecule for every two T cells. The donors were split into four age groups: young (average around 15 years), middle-aged (39), aged (about 62) and long-lived (approximately 80). Age-related changes in TCR beta repertoire diversity were measured in the study by deep sequencing normalized with unique cDNA molecular identifiers. The study analyzed two additional independent replicas of 1 million unique cDNA reads from the same blood draw for two donors, one aged 18 to 29 and one aged 80 or older. To avoid experimental bias, donors of different ages were randomly spread across the sequencing lanes.

Systemically healthy Caucasian individuals from Russia, approximately 39 in total and aged roughly 6 to 90 years, were included as donors. Around 9.8 milliliters of peripheral blood were collected from each donor into EDTA-treated Vacutainer tubes. Ficoll-Paque density-gradient centrifugation was used to isolate PBMCs, with at least 7 million per sample. Total RNA, at least 5 micrograms per sample, was extracted from PBMCs with Trizol reagent. Naive CD45RAhigh/CD27high T cell percentages were measured by flow cytometry on a PBMC aliquot from every donor. Trimming takes 0 bases from V and 4 bases from J, and the germline ends sit 19 bases apart. Per the germline V gene (reference sequence), DFQATT is the CDR1 and SNEGSKA is the CDR2. The CDR3 contains 17 residues, cysteine and phenylalanine counted. The only DNA kept is the CDR3, 51 bases in frame from the first base. Points the paper makes about the study in general: Because donor CMV infection status was unknown, age-related changes in expanded clonotypes were potentially confounded. Observed TCR beta diversity per million T cells fell roughly linearly with age, and a significant reduction was already apparent by age roughly 40. Since profiling was done on bulk unsorted PBMCs, naive and antigen-experienced compartments could not be conclusively compared. A strong correlation was found between observed TCR beta diversity and the percentage of naive T cells measured by flow cytometry. Estimates of total diversity from one million sequenced T cells were regarded as lower bounds and underestimates. The long-lived group showed more naive CD4+ T cells, fewer expanded clones and increased TCR diversity than the aged group, suggesting age selection.

In its sample, this clonotype was seen a few times. Its antigen is still unknown. No clone much larger than this one lies a single base away; base qualities are absent. Library construction relied on 5' RACE. Reads for this sample came from an Illumina HiSeq 2500. A second 7 to 11 cycle PCR used a sample-barcoded 5' primer and a J-beta primer mix. Each TCR beta cDNA molecule received a unique molecular identifier from a template-switch 5' adaptor carrying 12 random nucleotides. At least 2.5 million CDR3-containing paired-end reads were obtained from each sample. The Mint cDNA synthesis kit, primed by a TRBC-specific oligonucleotide, was used to synthesize first-strand cDNA from all RNA. Following uracil-DNA glycosylase treatment, all cDNA underwent a first 18-cycle PCR with the universal primers M1SS and BC2_uni_R. From the authors' description of their analysis: For normalization, 1 million high-quality reads, each with a distinct molecular identifier, were randomly selected from each sample. Reads with shared molecular identifiers were discarded instead of being binned into consensus sequences. MiTCR, run with a Q25 quality threshold and the strictest error-elimination algorithm, handled CDR3 identification, clonotype clustering and error correction. Lower-bound total TCR beta diversity was estimated with a nonparametric unseen species model using Euler transformation. TCRdb reprocessed the public reads (quality trimming at Q25 with fastp, clone calling with MiXCR) and kept in-frame beta chains. Each entry is one CDR3 protein sequence, shown with its most common DNA and genes. In this record, the V and J calls reflect TCRdb's handling and not the investigators' own analysis. A total of 700,000 or so distinct CDR3 sequences appear in this sample, about 20% of them only once. Together, the top ten hold around 21% of the sample.

The sequencing input was blood. The sequence was collected from a man between 65 and 79 years old in good health. The chain links TRBV20-1 with TRBJ1-5; TRBD1 is a weak D gene call, 5 bases matching. The CDR3 loop reads CSARDRGTVKRNQPQHF. The DNA reads TGCAGTGCTAGAGATAGGGGTACAGTTAAGCGGAATCAGCCCCAGCATTTT.